Reported below is one T cell receptor beta chain. Authors' analysis steps: Estimation of nucleated cell counts relied on the amplification of reference gene primers. The assay was immunoSEQ multiplex PCR, and TCRdb's table has in-frame clones only and misses some. Clone size and V and J calls were adopted from that table, with D and trimming inferred from the DNA. The table records around 230,000 clones, around 90% of them present only once. This entry is derived from a study of blood T cell repertoires in COVID-19. Across the study: Researchers got acute and convalescent COVID-19 samples from the United States, Italy and Spain. The cDNA or gDNA used as material had been derived from T cells, B-cell-depleted T cells, or PBMCs.

Germline V gives CDR1 SGHNT, CDR2 YYREEE (reference sequence). This CDR3 is built from 17 residues. V was shortened by 4 bases and J by 0 bases, with 19 bases between the two germline ends. This sequence joins TRBV5-4 and TRBJ1-1; D is perhaps TRBD1 (6 bases). The sequence was collected from a man between 60 and 75 years old who had recovered from COVID-19. The specimen sequenced was peripheral blood. The CDR3 DNA is TGTGCCAGCAGCCACCCGAACAGGGTTGGGATGAACACTGAAGCTTTCTTT. Translation: CASSHPNRVGMNTEAFF. Variable domain in full (rest from reference TRBV5-4 and TRBJ1-1): ETGVTQSPTHLIKTRGQQVTLRCSSQSGHNTVSWYQQALGQGPQFIFQYYREEENGRGNFPPRFSGLQFPNYSSELNVNALELDDSALYLCASSHPNRVGMNTEAFFGQGTRLTVV.